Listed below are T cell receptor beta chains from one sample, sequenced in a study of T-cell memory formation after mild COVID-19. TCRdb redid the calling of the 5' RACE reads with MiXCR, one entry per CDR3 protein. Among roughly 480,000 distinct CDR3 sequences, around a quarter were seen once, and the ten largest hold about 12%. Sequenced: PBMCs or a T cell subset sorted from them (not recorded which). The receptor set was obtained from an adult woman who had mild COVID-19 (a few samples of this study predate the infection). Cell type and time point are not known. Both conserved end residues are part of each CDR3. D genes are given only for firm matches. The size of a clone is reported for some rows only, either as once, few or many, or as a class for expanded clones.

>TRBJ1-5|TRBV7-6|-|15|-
CASSLTPGGNQPQNF
TGTGCCAGCAGCCTTACTCCGGGTGGCAATCAGCCCCAGAATTTT
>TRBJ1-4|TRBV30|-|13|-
CAWSEHLGEKLFF
TGTGCCTGGAGCGAGCATTTGGGTGAAAAACTGTTTTTT
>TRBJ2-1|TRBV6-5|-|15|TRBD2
CASSSLAGVMDEQFF
TGTGCCAGCAGTTCCCTAGCGGGAGTAATGGATGAGCAGTTCTTC
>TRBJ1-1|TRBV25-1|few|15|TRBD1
CASSERQGGPTEAFF
TGTGCCAGCAGTGAACGACAGGGAGGCCCCACTGAAGCTTTCTTT
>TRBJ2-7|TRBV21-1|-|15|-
CASPGQKGISYEQYF
TGTGCCAGTCCGGGACAAAAAGGGATCTCCTACGAGCAGTACTTC
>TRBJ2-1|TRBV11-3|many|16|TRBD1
CASSIPGQGVYNEQFF
TGTGCCAGCAGCATCCCCGGACAGGGGGTCTACAATGAGCAGTTCTTC
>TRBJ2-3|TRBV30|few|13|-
CAEWPEGEDTQYF
TGTGCCGAATGGCCAGAGGGGGAAGATACGCAGTATTTT
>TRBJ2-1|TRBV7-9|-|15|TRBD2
CASSFPLAVNNEQFF
TGTGCCAGCAGCTTCCCGCTAGCGGTGAACAATGAGCAGTTCTTC
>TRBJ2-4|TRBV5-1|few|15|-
CASSLWAGNSDIQYF
TGCGCCAGCAGCTTGTGGGCTGGTAATTCGGACATTCAGTACTTC
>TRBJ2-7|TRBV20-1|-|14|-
CSASSRLQPYEQYF
TGCAGTGCTAGCTCCCGGCTACAGCCCTACGAGCAGTACTTC
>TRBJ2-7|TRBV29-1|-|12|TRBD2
CSVGSGTYEQYF
TGCAGCGTTGGTAGCGGGACCTACGAGCAGTACTTC
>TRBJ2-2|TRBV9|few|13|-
CASSIIIGGELFF
TGTGCCAGCAGCATTATTATTGGGGGGGAGCTGTTTTTT
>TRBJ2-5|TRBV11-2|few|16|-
CASSTRRRGYQETQYF
TGTGCCAGCAGCACCCGACGACGGGGCTACCAAGAGACCCAGTACTTC
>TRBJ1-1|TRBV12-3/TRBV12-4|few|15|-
CASSSAGAKGTEAFF
TGTGCCAGCAGTTCCGCCGGGGCGAAGGGCACTGAAGCTTTCTTT
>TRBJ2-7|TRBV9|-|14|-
CASSLEAYHYEQYF
TGTGCCAGCAGCCTCGAGGCCTATCACTACGAGCAGTACTTC
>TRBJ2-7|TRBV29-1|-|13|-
CSVELEYTYEQYF
TGCAGCGTTGAATTGGAGTACACCTACGAGCAGTACTTC
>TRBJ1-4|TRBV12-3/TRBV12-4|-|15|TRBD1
CASSLTGGQREKLFF
TGTGCCAGCAGTTTAACGGGGGGACAGAGGGAAAAACTGTTTTTT
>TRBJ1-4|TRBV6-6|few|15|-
CASSYEAGVGEKLFF
TGTGCCAGCAGTTACGAGGCAGGGGTCGGTGAAAAACTGTTTTTT
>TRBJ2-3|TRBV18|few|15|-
CASSLAMGLADTQYF
TGTGCCAGCTCCCTAGCGATGGGACTCGCAGATACGCAGTATTTT
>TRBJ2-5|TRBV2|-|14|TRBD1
CASKPPGTEETQYF
TGTGCCAGCAAGCCGCCCGGGACAGAAGAGACCCAGTACTTC
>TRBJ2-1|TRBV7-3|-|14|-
CASSSGGPYNEQFF
TGTGCCAGCAGCTCCGGGGGCCCCTACAATGAGCAGTTCTTC
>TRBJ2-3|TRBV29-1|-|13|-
CSVEDGVTDTQYF
TGCAGCGTTGAAGATGGAGTGACAGATACGCAGTATTTT
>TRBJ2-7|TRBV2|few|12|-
CATHDRSYEQYF
TGTGCCACCCACGACAGAAGCTACGAGCAGTACTTC
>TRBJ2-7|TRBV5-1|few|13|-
CASSHLPDDGQYF
TGCGCCAGCAGCCATCTACCCGATGACGGGCAGTACTTC
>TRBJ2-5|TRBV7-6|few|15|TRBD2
CASSYNSGAEGTQYF
TGTGCCAGCAGCTATAATAGCGGGGCCGAGGGGACCCAGTACTTC
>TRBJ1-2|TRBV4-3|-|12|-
CASSQVNYGYTF
TGCGCCAGCAGCCAAGTTAACTATGGCTACACCTTC
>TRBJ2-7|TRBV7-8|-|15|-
CASSPGGTPAYEQYF
TGTGCCAGCAGCCCAGGGGGGACCCCAGCCTACGAGCAGTACTTC
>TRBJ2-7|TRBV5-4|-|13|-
CASSPATDYEQYF
TGTGCCAGCAGTCCGGCGACAGATTACGAGCAGTACTTC
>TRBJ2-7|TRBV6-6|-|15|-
CASSLDRDGAYEQYF
TGTGCCAGCAGTTTAGACCGGGACGGGGCCTACGAGCAGTACTTC
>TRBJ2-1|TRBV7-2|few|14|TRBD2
CASSFSGSSGEQFF
TGTGCCAGCAGCTTTAGCGGGAGTTCAGGTGAGCAGTTCTTC
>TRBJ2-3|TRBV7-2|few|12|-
CASSTTADTQYF
TGTGCCAGCAGCACCACCGCGGATACGCAGTATTTT
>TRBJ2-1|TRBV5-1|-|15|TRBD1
CASRPWTGGADEQFF
TGCGCCAGCAGACCCTGGACAGGGGGAGCGGATGAGCAGTTCTTC
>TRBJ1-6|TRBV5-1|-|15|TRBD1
CASSPLDRGNSPLHF
TGCGCCAGCAGCCCCCTCGACAGGGGCAATTCACCCCTCCACTTT
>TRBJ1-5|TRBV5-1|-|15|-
CASSLAGAGNQPQHF
TGCGCCAGCAGCTTGGCCGGGGCAGGCAATCAGCCCCAGCATTTT
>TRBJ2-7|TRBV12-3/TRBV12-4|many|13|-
CASRRPGAYEQYF
TGTGCCAGCAGACGCCCAGGTGCCTACGAGCAGTACTTC
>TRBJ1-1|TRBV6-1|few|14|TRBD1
CASTEDRGVTEAFF
TGTGCCAGCACCGAGGACAGGGGAGTGACTGAAGCTTTCTTT
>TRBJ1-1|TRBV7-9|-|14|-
CASSPPGPGAEAFF
TGTGCCAGCAGCCCACCGGGACCTGGCGCTGAAGCTTTCTTT
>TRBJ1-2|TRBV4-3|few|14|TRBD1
CASSPTGTAYGYTF
TGCGCCAGCAGCCCGACCGGGACAGCCTATGGCTACACCTTC
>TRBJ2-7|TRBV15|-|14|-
CATSITDDPYEQYF
TGTGCCACCAGCATCACTGACGATCCGTACGAGCAGTACTTC
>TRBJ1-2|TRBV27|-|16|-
CASSFLPGGAGYGYTF
TGTGCCAGCAGTTTTCTCCCCGGGGGCGCCGGGTATGGCTACACCTTC
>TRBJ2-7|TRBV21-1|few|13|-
CASKVPHGSEQYF
TGTGCCAGCAAAGTCCCCCACGGCAGCGAGCAGTACTTC
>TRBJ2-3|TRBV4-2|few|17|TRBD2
CASSRQGLAASTDTQYF
TGTGCCAGCAGCCGACAGGGACTAGCGGCCAGCACAGATACGCAGTATTTT
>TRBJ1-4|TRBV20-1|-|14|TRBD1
CSAKQGTGNEKLFF
TGCAGTGCTAAGCAAGGGACAGGGAATGAAAAACTGTTTTTT
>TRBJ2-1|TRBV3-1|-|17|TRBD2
CASSQGVAGVRRNEQFF
TGTGCCAGCAGCCAAGGGGTAGCGGGAGTTCGGAGAAATGAGCAGTTCTTC
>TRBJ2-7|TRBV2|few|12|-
CASSATYPGSLF
TGTGCCAGCAGTGCCACCTATCCGGGATCCCTCTTC